This record concerns one T cell receptor (beta chain) sequence. This entry comes from a study of blood T cell repertoires in COVID-19. Study context: T cells, B-cell-depleted T cells, or PBMCs supplied cDNA or gDNA.

Only in-frame clones appear in the TCRdb table, and some are missing; sequencing was by immunoSEQ multiplex PCR. The sample holds roughly 70,000 clones, about 91% seen once. Germline V CDR1 and CDR2: SEHNR, FQNEAQ (reference sequence). The trim removed 1 base at V and 0 bases at J, leaving 2 bases unmatched. CDR3 size: 15 residues. The sequenced sample was peripheral blood. The clonotype originates from a woman aged 45-65 years with active COVID-19. J is TRBJ2-7 and V is TRBV7-9, with 8 bases matching TRBD2. CDR3 coding DNA: TGTGCCAGCAGCTTAGAAAGCGGGAGCTCCTACGAGCAGTACTTC. This sequence encodes CASSLESGSSYEQYF. The whole variable domain, remainder taken from reference TRBV7-9 and TRBJ2-7, is DTGVSQNPRHKITKRGQNVTFRCDPISEHNRLYWYRQTLGQGPEFLTYFQNEAQLEKSRLLSDRFSAERPKGSFSTLEIQRTEQGDSAMYLCASSLESGSSYEQYFGPGTRLTVT.